The T cell receptor beta chain described here comes from a study of response to subunit inactivated influenza vaccine. Study-wide results and caveats: After each seasonal influenza vaccination, few new T cells are recruited, the authors suggested.

This clonotype was detected only a few times. Antigen unknown. The germline V and J ends were trimmed by 8 bases and 1 base, with 14 bases remaining between them. Per germline, CDR1 LNHDA and CDR2 SQIVND (reference sequence). The CDR3 is 15 amino acids. TCRdb reprocessed the RT-PCR reads with MiXCR, giving one entry per CDR3 protein. The data show around 490,000 distinct CDR3 sequences, 7.6% seen once. The receptor's source is a man between 50 and 70 years old who received an inactivated influenza vaccine. The input for sequencing was PBMCs from blood, taken 23 months after vaccination. The chain carries TRBV19 and TRBJ2-2, with D tentatively TRBD2 (6 bases). CDR3 in amino acids: CASRPSGVNTGELFF. DNA of the CDR3: TGTGCCAGTCGCCCCTCGGGGGTGAACACCGGGGAGCTGTTTTTT.